This TCR beta chain was documented in a study of T-cell memory formation after mild COVID-19. About the research overall: The study found TCR clusters largely donor specific. General observations from the study: Memory cells collected pre-infection included some clones that later responded, suggesting cross-reactive memory joined. Contracting CD4+ clones lay largely in CM and EM, with CD8+ ones residing in EMRA. While clones contracting from day 15 to 85 were balanced between CD4 and CD8, later expanders leaned CD4+.

TCRdb independently ran MiXCR on the 5' RACE reads; one entry per CDR3 protein. This repertoire shows about 170,000 distinct CDR3 sequences, 10% to 15% found once; its top ten account for about 3.3%. About this clonotype: What it binds is unknown.

The V gene's germline CDR1 is SEHNR and CDR2 FQNEAQ (reference sequence). Trimming removed 5 bases from V and 5 bases from J; junction bases left unmatched: 11. This CDR3 contains 15 residues. This chain links TRBV7-9 with TRBJ2-7, with 8 positions matching TRBD1. This receptor was obtained from a man between 18 and 29 years old who had mild COVID-19 (a few samples of this study predate the infection). Cell type and time point are not known. Input material: PBMCs or a T cell subset sorted from them (not recorded which). This CDR3 reads CASSRGRTGFDEQYV. The CDR3 DNA sequence: TGTGCCAGCAGCCGCGGCCGGACAGGGTTCGACGAGCAGTACGTC.